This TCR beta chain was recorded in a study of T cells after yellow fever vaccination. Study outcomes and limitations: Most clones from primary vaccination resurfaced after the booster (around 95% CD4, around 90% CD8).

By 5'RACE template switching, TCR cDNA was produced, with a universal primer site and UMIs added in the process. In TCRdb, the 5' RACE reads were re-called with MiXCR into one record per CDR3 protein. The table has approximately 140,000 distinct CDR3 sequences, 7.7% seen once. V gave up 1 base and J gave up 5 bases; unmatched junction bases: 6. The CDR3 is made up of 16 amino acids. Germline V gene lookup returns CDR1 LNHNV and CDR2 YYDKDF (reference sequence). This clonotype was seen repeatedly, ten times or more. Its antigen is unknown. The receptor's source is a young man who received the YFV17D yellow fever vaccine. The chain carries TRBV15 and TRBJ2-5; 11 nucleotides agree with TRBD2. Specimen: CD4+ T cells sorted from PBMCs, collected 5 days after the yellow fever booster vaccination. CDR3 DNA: TGTGCCACCAGCAGAGTCGCTAGCGGGGGGAGTGAGACCCAGTACTTC. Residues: CATSRVASGGSETQYF.